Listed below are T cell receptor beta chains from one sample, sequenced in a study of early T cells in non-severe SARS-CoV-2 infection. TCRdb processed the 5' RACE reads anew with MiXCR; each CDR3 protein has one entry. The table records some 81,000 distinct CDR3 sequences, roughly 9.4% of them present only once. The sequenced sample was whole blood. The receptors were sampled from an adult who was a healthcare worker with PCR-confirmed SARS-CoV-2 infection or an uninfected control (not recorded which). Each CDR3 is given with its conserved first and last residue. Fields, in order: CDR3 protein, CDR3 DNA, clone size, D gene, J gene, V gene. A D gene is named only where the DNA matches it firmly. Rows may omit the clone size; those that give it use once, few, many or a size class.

CASSIGPANEKQFF	TGTGCCAGTAGTATAGGGCCCGCTAATGAGAAGCAGTTCTTC	few	-	TRBJ2-1	TRBV19
CSARRDRGLYGYTF	TGCAGTGCTAGACGGGACAGGGGGCTCTATGGCTACACCTTC	many	TRBD1	TRBJ1-2	TRBV20-1
CASSLAGAPWTGGNEQYF	TGTGCCAGCAGCTTGGCCGGCGCCCCTTGGACAGGGGGGAACGAGCAGTACTTC	few	TRBD1	TRBJ2-7	TRBV5-4
CASSLGLASYNEQFF	TGTGCCAGCAGCCTTGGGCTAGCGTCTTACAATGAGCAGTTCTTC	-	-	TRBJ2-1	TRBV11-2
CASSQVAPPGLALSQYF	TGCGCCAGCAGCCAAGTAGCCCCCCCGGGACTAGCTCTCTCCCAGTACTTC	many	TRBD2	TRBJ2-5	TRBV4-1
CASSQADGLLYNEQFF	TGTGCCAGCAGCCAGGCGGACGGACTTCTTTACAATGAGCAGTTCTTC	many	-	TRBJ2-1	TRBV11-1
CASILWGPLGTGELFF	TGTGCCAGCATTCTCTGGGGGCCTCTAGGCACCGGGGAGCTGTTTTTT	many	-	TRBJ2-2	TRBV12-3/TRBV12-4
CATGTGGETQYF	TGTGCCACCGGGACAGGGGGAGAGACCCAGTACTTC	many	TRBD1	TRBJ2-5	TRBV6-5
CASRRQVYNEQFF	TGTGCCAGCAGGCGACAGGTTTACAATGAGCAGTTCTTC	many	-	TRBJ2-1	TRBV27
CSAHQGAKAKNIQYF	TGCAGTGCTCATCAAGGGGCGAAAGCCAAAAACATTCAGTACTTC	once	-	TRBJ2-4	TRBV20-1
CASSLGPRRYTF	TGTGCCAGCAGTCTCGGGCCCAGGCGCTACACCTTC	many	-	TRBJ1-2	TRBV28
CATNRDTHYEQYF	TGTGCCACTAACCGGGACACTCACTACGAGCAGTACTTC	few	-	TRBJ2-7	TRBV6-1
CSAVDSTPSNYGYTF	TGCAGTGCCGTGGACAGCACCCCATCCAACTATGGCTACACCTTC	many	-	TRBJ1-2	TRBV20-1
CASSSPRTSGANVLTF	TGTGCCAGCAGCTCCCCCAGAACCTCTGGGGCCAACGTCCTGACTTTC	many	-	TRBJ2-6	TRBV7-6
CAISLRGDTQYF	TGTGCCATCAGCCTGAGGGGGGATACGCAGTATTTT	many	-	TRBJ2-3	TRBV10-3
CTSSHPSRWEAFF	TGCACCAGCAGCCATCCTTCCCGCTGGGAAGCTTTCTTT	few	-	TRBJ1-1	TRBV1
CASSLETNHGLAGRETQYF	TGTGCCAGCAGCTTAGAAACAAACCATGGGCTAGCGGGAAGGGAGACCCAGTACTTC	-	TRBD2	TRBJ2-5	TRBV11-2
CASTRGLAGSYEQYF	TGCGCCAGCACCCGAGGACTAGCGGGGTCCTACGAGCAGTACTTC	many	TRBD2	TRBJ2-7	TRBV4-1
CASSPNVRDETQYF	TGTGCCAGCAGTCCAAACGTTCGGGATGAGACCCAGTACTTC	many	-	TRBJ2-5	TRBV28
CASSYGASRLAETQYF	TGTGCCAGCAGTTACGGAGCGTCGAGGCTGGCGGAGACCCAGTACTTC	few	-	TRBJ2-5	TRBV6-2/TRBV6-3
CASSQLTGVGETQYF	TGTGCCAGCAGCCAATTGACAGGTGTAGGAGAGACCCAGTACTTC	few	-	TRBJ2-5	TRBV4-2
CASSQASGTGNEKLFF	TGCGCCAGCAGCCAAGCATCGGGTACGGGGAATGAAAAACTGTTTTTT	many	-	TRBJ1-4	TRBV4-1
CASSYLGQGNSPLHF	TGTGCCAGCAGCTATCTGGGGCAGGGGAATTCACCCCTCCACTTT	many	-	TRBJ1-6	TRBV11-2
CSARASGNSPLHF	TGCAGTGCTAGAGCTTCGGGTAATTCACCCCTCCACTTT	-	-	TRBJ1-6	TRBV20-1
CASSTSTRVGNEQFF	-	many	-	TRBJ2-1	TRBV9
CASSFRISGELFF	TGTGCCAGCAGCTTTAGGATATCCGGGGAGCTGTTTTTT	few	-	TRBJ2-2	TRBV12-3/TRBV12-4
CASSDRTGYNEQFF	TGTGCCAGCAGTGACCGGACCGGCTACAATGAGCAGTTCTTC	many	-	TRBJ2-1	TRBV2
CASSLGASGTGELFF	TGTGCCAGCAGTTTAGGGGCTAGCGGAACCGGGGAGCTGTTTTTT	-	TRBD2	TRBJ2-2	TRBV12-3/TRBV12-4
CASGNPSSYEQYF	TGTGCCAGCGGGAACCCGAGTTCCTACGAGCAGTACTTC	many	-	TRBJ2-7	TRBV27
CASSEALGRNTEAFF	TGTGCCAGCAGTGAAGCGCTCGGCAGGAACACTGAAGCTTTCTTT	many	-	TRBJ1-1	TRBV2
CASSGQGNEQFF	TGTGCCAGCAGCGGCCAGGGCAATGAGCAGTTCTTC	-	-	TRBJ2-1	TRBV7-9
CASSPGTSGRAAETQYF	TGTGCCAGCAGCCCGGGGACTAGCGGGAGGGCCGCAGAGACCCAGTACTTC	few	TRBD2	TRBJ2-5	TRBV9
CASSLAGVENTEAFF	TGTGCCAGCAGTTTGGCGGGGGTTGAGAACACTGAAGCTTTCTTT	few	-	TRBJ1-1	TRBV28
CASSLGGQLNQPQHF	TGTGCCAGCAGCTTAGGGGGACAGCTAAATCAGCCCCAGCATTTT	few	TRBD1	TRBJ1-5	TRBV7-2
CASSSNRGDYGYTF	TGCGCCAGCAGTTCGAACAGGGGTGACTATGGCTACACCTTC	few	TRBD1	TRBJ1-2	TRBV5-1
CASSTYGGGSYTEAFF	TGTGCCAGCAGTACTTACGGTGGGGGAAGTTACACTGAAGCTTTCTTT	-	-	TRBJ1-1	TRBV12-3/TRBV12-4
CASSVGIRDEQFF	TGTGCCAGCAGCGTAGGTATCAGGGATGAGCAGTTCTTC	-	-	TRBJ2-1	TRBV9
CASRYQGYYGYTF	TGTGCCAGCAGATACCAGGGGTACTATGGCTACACCTTC	-	-	TRBJ1-2	TRBV5-8
CSARGGNYGYTF	TGCAGTGCTAGAGGGGGCAACTATGGCTACACCTTC	many	-	TRBJ1-2	TRBV20-1
CASSLRTANKETQYF	TGTGCCAGCAGTTTAAGGACAGCTAATAAAGAGACCCAGTACTTC	many	-	TRBJ2-5	TRBV27
CASSLARLAPETQYF	TGTGCCAGCAGCTTAGCCCGACTAGCCCCAGAGACCCAGTACTTC	few	TRBD2	TRBJ2-5	TRBV7-2